This T cell receptor beta chain derives from a study of T cell clones after liver transplantation. Clones were read by immunoSEQ multiplex PCR, and TCRdb kept only the in-frame ones, dropping some. Among 20,000 to 30,000 clones listed, almost 70% were seen once. The CDR3 loop spans 13 amino acids. CDR1 and CDR2 (germline): MNHEY, SVGAGI. With 7 bases removed from V and 0 bases from J, the gap between germline ends came to 8 bases. The material sequenced was CD4+ T cells from blood, taken before liver transplant. The V and J genes are TRBV6-5 and TRBJ2-3; D is unclear. The receptor was isolated from a human donor who received a liver transplant. CDR3 coding DNA: TGTGCCAGCATTCAGACTAGCACAGATACGCAGTATTTT. Its translation is CASIQTSTDTQYF.